The present TCR beta chain was sequenced within a study of CD8 T cells in Susac syndrome. Study summary: Patients with Susac syndrome were therapy-naive, treated with corticosteroids, or treated with intravenous immunoglobulin alone when blood was collected.

Random hexamers were used to reverse transcribe an amount of about 0.45 to 1 ug RNA. The amplification used immunoSEQ multiplex PCR on TCR beta CDR3; it spanned 54 Vbeta and 13 Jbeta. TCRdb re-analysed the immunoSEQ multiplex PCR reads in MiXCR, keeping a single row per CDR3 protein. Here the sample spans around 170,000 distinct CDR3 sequences, around 94% being singletons. CD8+ and CD4+ T cells from blood underwent TCR beta sequencing. The germline V gene encodes CDR1 SGHTA and CDR2 FQGNSA. The CDR3 totals 15 residues. The V gene lost 7 bases and the J gene lost 0 bases, with 15 bases spanning the gap.

Material: CD4+ T cells from PBMCs. This sequence was found in a human donor with Susac syndrome. The chain links TRBV7-2 to TRBJ1-1; perhaps TRBD1 as D (5 bases). The CDR3 DNA follows: TGTGCCAGCACCACCCAAGGGACCATGAACACTGAAGCTTTCTTT. This translates into CASTTQGTMNTEAFF.